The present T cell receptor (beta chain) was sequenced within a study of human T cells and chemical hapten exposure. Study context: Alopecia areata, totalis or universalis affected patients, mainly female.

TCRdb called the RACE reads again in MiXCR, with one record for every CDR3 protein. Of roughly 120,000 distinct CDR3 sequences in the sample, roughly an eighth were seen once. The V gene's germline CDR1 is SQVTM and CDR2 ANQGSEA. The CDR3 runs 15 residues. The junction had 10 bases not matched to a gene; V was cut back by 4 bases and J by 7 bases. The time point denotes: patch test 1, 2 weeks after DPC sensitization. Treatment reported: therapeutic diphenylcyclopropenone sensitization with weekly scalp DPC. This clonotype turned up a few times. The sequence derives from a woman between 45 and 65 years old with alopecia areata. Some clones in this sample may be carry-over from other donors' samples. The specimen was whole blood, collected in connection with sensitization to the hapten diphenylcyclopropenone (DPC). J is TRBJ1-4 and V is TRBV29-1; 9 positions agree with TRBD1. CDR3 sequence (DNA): TGCAGCGTTGTGACCCTGACAGGGGGAGGTGAAAAACTGTTTTTT. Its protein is CSVVTLTGGGEKLFF.